These 26 T cell receptor beta chains originate from one sample sequenced in a study of B cell selection in AIRE deficiency. Conventional CD4 T cells were sorted as CD4+CD127+ cells. Assay: immunoSEQ multiplex PCR; the TCRdb copy retains only in-frame clones and omits some. This sample has over 20,000 clones, with 97% found just once. Sequences were obtained from conventional CD4+ T cells sorted from PBMCs. The receptor source for this set is a human donor with AIRE deficiency.

Only one count was recorded for this clone. The chain is built from TRBV18 and TRBJ2-3; D remains ambiguous. The CDR3 spans 12 residues. Germline lookup yields CDR1 KGHSH and CDR2 LQKENI. V lost 0 bases and J 4 bases, leaving 2 bases between the germline ends. CDR3 sequence reads: CASSPPSDTQYF. DNA of the CDR3: TGTGCCAGCTCACCACCGTCAGATACGCAGTATTTT.

The V gene is TRBV19, the J gene TRBJ2-7; 7 bases match TRBD1. From germline, CDR1 is LNHDA and CDR2 SQIVND (reference sequence). The CDR3 has 15 amino acids. The V segment lost 5 bases and the J segment 0 bases; nucleotides outside the gene matches: 7. The CDR3 bases are TGTGCCAGTAGTGACAGGGTCCGATCCTCCTACGAGCAGTACTTC. Protein product: CASSDRVRSSYEQYF.

CDR3 protein: CASTAGAGQPQHF. In nucleotides, the CDR3 is TGTGCCAGCACCGCAGGGGCGGGTCAGCCCCAGCATTTT. The rearrangement joins TRBV7-9 to TRBJ1-5; tentative D call: TRBD1 (6 bases). Germline loops: CDR1 SEHNR, CDR2 FQNEAQ (reference sequence). V lost 7 bases to trimming and J lost 6 bases, with 13 bases between them. The CDR3 covers 13 residues.

The chain joins TRBV14 to TRBJ2-5, with 9 bases fitting TRBD1. CDR3 size: 16 residues. Germline CDR1 reads SGHDN; CDR2 reads FVKESK. V lost 3 bases to trimming and J lost 3 bases; unmatched junction nucleotides: 8. CDR3 in DNA: TGTGCCAGCAGCCAGTGGACAGGGGTTAGGAAAGAGACCCAGTACTTC. Translated: CASSQWTGVRKETQYF.

The chain joins TRBV5-1 to TRBJ2-3; D is undetermined. The V gene's germline CDR1 is SGHRS and CDR2 YFSETQ. V lost 5 bases and J 3 bases, leaving 10 bases between the germline ends. This CDR3 has 13 amino acids. The CDR3 loop reads CASSFSGTDTQYF. For the CDR3, the DNA is TGCGCCAGCAGTTTCTCCGGGACAGATACGCAGTATTTT.

This clone was seen only once. CDR3 in DNA: TGTGCCAGCAGTTCCCCCCGGGGACAGGGGACCAACGAGCAGTACTTC. It encodes CASSSPRGQGTNEQYF. J is TRBJ2-7 and V is TRBV6-5; 10 nucleotides match TRBD1. The germline V gene encodes CDR1 MNHEY and CDR2 SVGAGI. Trimming removed 4 bases from V and 5 bases from J; junction bases left unmatched: 11. The CDR3 extends over 16 amino acids.

The chain carries TRBV29-1 and TRBJ2-1; the D gene is possibly TRBD1 (5 bases). V shed 6 bases and J shed 1 base, with 13 bases lying between them. CDR3 length equals 14 residues. The germline V gene encodes CDR1 SQVTM and CDR2 ANQGSEA. Here the CDR3 reads CSVTDSLSYNEQFF. The CDR3 nucleotides are TGCAGCGTGACCGACAGTCTATCCTACAATGAGCAGTTCTTC.

In DNA, the CDR3 is TGTGCCAGCAGTGAAGTTTCAGGGGCGCCCCAGCATTTT. Its protein product is CASSEVSGAPQHF. V is TRBV6-1 and J is TRBJ1-5, with a tentative D call TRBD1 (6 bases). The CDR3 is 13 residues long. V lost 1 base, J lost 9 bases, and 10 bases lay in between. Germline V lookup: CDR1 MNHNS, CDR2 SASEGT.

The chain combines TRBV16 with TRBJ1-2; D unclear. In germline, CDR1 is KGHSY, CDR2 FQNENV. With 0 bases removed from V and 6 bases from J, the gap between germline ends came to 11 bases. This CDR3 comprises 14 residues. This CDR3 is CASSQSPPRNGYTF. The CDR3 nucleotides read TGTGCCAGCAGCCAATCTCCCCCGCGGAATGGCTACACCTTC.

The chain recombines TRBV2 with TRBJ2-7; no reliable D call. V lost 1 base and J 0 bases, leaving 16 bases between the germline ends. Germline V gene sequence: CDR1 SNHLY, CDR2 FYNNEI. This CDR3 contains 17 residues. This CDR3 is CASSEVGLSTSSYEQYF. CDR3 coding DNA: TGTGCCAGCAGTGAAGTCGGTCTTTCCACAAGCTCCTACGAGCAGTACTTC.

This rearrangement joins TRBV5-1 to TRBJ2-5; TRBD2 matches 8 bases. The germline CDR1 and CDR2 sequences are SGHRS and YFSETQ. CDR3 size: 15 residues. V gave up 6 bases and J gave up 3 bases; unmatched junction bases: 10. In DNA, the CDR3 is TGCGCCAGCACCCGTAGCGGGATAGGGGAAGAGACCCAGTACTTC. Protein sequence: CASTRSGIGEETQYF.

The V call is TRBV4-2, the J call TRBJ2-3, with 8 bases matching TRBD2. Germline lookup yields CDR1 LGHNA and CDR2 YNFKEQ. With 6 bases clipped from V and 1 base from J, the junction kept 6 bases outside the gene matches. CDR3 length: 15 amino acids. CDR3 coding DNA: TGTGCCAGCAGACCACTTAGCGGGGGCACAGATACGCAGTATTTT. As protein: CASRPLSGGTDTQYF.

This sequence joins TRBV11-3 and TRBJ2-3; D is undetermined. The germline V gene has CDR1 SGHNT and CDR2 YENEEA. The CDR3 consists of 12 residues. Trimming took 3 bases from V and 5 from J, leaving 6 bases between them. This CDR3 is CASSFYGDTQYF. CDR3 nucleotide sequence: TGTGCCAGCAGCTTTTATGGAGATACGCAGTATTTT.

The CDR3 region is CASSVWLELFF. Here the CDR3 DNA reads TGTGCCAGCAGTGTTTGGTTGGAGCTGTTTTTT. V and J are TRBV2 and TRBJ2-2; D is uncertain. The CDR3 loop spans 11 amino acids. V was pared by 4 bases and J by 10 bases, with 7 bases between. Germline V gene sequence: CDR1 SNHLY, CDR2 FYNNEI.

This chain links TRBV5-1 with TRBJ2-6; D is uncertain. The CDR3 is made up of 17 amino acids. V lost 0 bases to trimming and J lost 0 bases, with 10 bases between them. Germline lookup yields CDR1 SGHRS and CDR2 YFSETQ. Here the CDR3 DNA reads TGCGCCAGCAGCTTGGGCCCCCCAGGCTCTGGGGCCAACGTCCTGACTTTC. Translating gives CASSLGPPGSGANVLTF.

Points on this clone: Within the sample, other DNA sequences also encode this same CDR3. J is TRBJ2-7 and V is TRBV10-3; a possible D gene is TRBD1 (6 bases). The CDR3 covers 12 residues. The V and J ends lost 5 bases and 2 bases respectively, with 7 bases between them. The V gene's germline CDR1 is ENHRY and CDR2 SYGVKD. For the CDR3, the DNA is TGTGCCATCAGTCGGACAGCCTACGAGCAGTACTTC. Its protein product is CAISRTAYEQYF.

This clone came up a few times. This chain joins TRBV2 and TRBJ1-5, with 7 positions matching TRBD1. V dropped 4 bases and J dropped 2; count of bases not matched to a gene: 2. The CDR3 has 14 amino acids. CDR1 is SNHLY, CDR2 FYNNEI, per germline. The CDR3 DNA follows: TGTGCCAGCAGTGCCACAGGGGGCAATCAGCCCCAGCATTTT. As protein: CASSATGGNQPQHF.

V gene TRBV4-2 combines with J gene TRBJ2-7; D ambiguous. The germline V and J ends were trimmed by 1 base and 0 bases, with 13 bases remaining between them. Germline-derived CDR1 and CDR2 are LGHNA and YNFKEQ. The CDR3 runs to 16 residues. The CDR3 reads CASSQGPDRYSYEQYF. CDR3 nucleotides: TGTGCCAGCAGCCAAGGGCCCGACCGATACTCCTACGAGCAGTACTTC.

The V and J genes are TRBV6-1 and TRBJ1-1, with unresolved D. Germline assignment: CDR1 MNHNS and CDR2 SASEGT. With 8 bases removed from V and 3 bases from J, the gap between germline ends came to 10 bases. The CDR3 has 12 residues. CDR3 loop: CASSLLYTEAFF. DNA of the CDR3: TGTGCCAGCTCATTACTATACACTGAAGCTTTCTTT.

This chain joins TRBV6-5 and TRBJ2-5; 9 positions agree with TRBD1. V was clipped by 6 bases and J by 5 bases; unmatched bases: 7. This CDR3 has 14 residues. Germline values: CDR1 MNHEY, CDR2 SVGAGI. The CDR3 DNA follows: TGTGCCAGCAGCAAACAGGGGGCCCGGGAGACCCAGTACTTC. It translates to CASSKQGARETQYF.

The chain couples TRBV6-5 to TRBJ1-2, with D hard to call. CDR3 length: 13 amino acids. The germline CDR1 and CDR2 sequences are MNHEY and SVGAGI. V lost 6 bases, J lost 1 base, and 9 bases lay in between. This CDR3 reads CASSRFRNYGYTF. The CDR3 bases are TGTGCCAGCAGCAGGTTTCGTAACTATGGCTACACCTTC.

This clone has only one observation. The chain has TRBV25-1 and TRBJ2-3; 9 bases map to TRBD2. Looked up from germline, CDR1 is MGHDK and CDR2 is SYGVNS. The CDR3 has 15 amino acids. With 3 bases clipped from V and 0 bases from J, the junction kept 1 base outside the gene matches. For the CDR3, the DNA is TGTGCCAGCAGTGACCTAGCGGGAAGCACAGATACGCAGTATTTT. It encodes CASSDLAGSTDTQYF.

To note about this clone: A read error may produce the germline difference seen at one junction end. The chain has TRBV10-3 and TRBJ2-5, with D possibly matching TRBD1 (6 bases). Germline lookup yields CDR1 ENHRY and CDR2 SYGVKD. The CDR3 covers 11 residues. The CDR3: CAISENPQGDF. CDR3 DNA: TGTGCCATCAGTGAGAACCCACAGGGTGACTTC.

J is TRBJ2-7 and V is TRBV11-2, with D unresolved. Germline V lookup: CDR1 SGHAT, CDR2 FQNNGV. The CDR3 extends over 14 amino acids. Trimming pared 1 base from V and 4 bases from J, leaving 11 bases between. This CDR3 reads CASSLARGEYEQYF. The CDR3 DNA follows: TGTGCCAGCAGCTTAGCGCGAGGCGAGTACGAGCAGTACTTC.

The chain recombines TRBV27 with TRBJ2-7; D is perhaps TRBD2 (6 bases). Germline CDR1 reads MNHEY; CDR2 reads SMNVEV (reference sequence). Trimming removed 6 bases at V and 0 bases at J, with 9 bases between. The CDR3 length is 13 residues. The CDR3 here is CASSKTSSYEQYF. CDR3 DNA sequence: TGTGCCAGCAGCAAGACTAGCTCCTACGAGCAGTACTTC.

The genes are TRBV4-3 and TRBJ2-7; no clear D gene. The V and J ends lost 4 bases and 3 bases respectively, with 16 bases between them. In germline, CDR1 is LGHNA, CDR2 YSLEER. This CDR3 has 15 amino acids. This CDR3 reads CASSPIWTNLYEQYF. In nucleotides, the CDR3 is TGCGCCAGCAGCCCCATCTGGACGAACCTCTACGAGCAGTACTTC.